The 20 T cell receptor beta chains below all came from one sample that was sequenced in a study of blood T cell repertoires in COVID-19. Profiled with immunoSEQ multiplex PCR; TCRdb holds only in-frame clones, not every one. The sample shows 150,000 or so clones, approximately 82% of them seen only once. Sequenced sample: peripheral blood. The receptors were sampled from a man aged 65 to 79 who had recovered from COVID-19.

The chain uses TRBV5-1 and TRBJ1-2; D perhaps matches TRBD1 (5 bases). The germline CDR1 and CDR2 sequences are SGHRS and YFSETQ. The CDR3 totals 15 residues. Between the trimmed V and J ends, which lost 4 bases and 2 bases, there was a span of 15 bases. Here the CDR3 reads CASSTGGGKNYGYTF. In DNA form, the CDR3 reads TGCGCCAGCAGCACCGGTGGGGGGAAGAACTATGGCTACACCTTC.

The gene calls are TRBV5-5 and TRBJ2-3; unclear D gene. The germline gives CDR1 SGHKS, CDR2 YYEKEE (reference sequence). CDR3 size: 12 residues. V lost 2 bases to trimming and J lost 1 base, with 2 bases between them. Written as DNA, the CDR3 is TGTGCCAGCAGCTTCGGCACAGATACGCAGTATTTT. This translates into CASSFGTDTQYF.

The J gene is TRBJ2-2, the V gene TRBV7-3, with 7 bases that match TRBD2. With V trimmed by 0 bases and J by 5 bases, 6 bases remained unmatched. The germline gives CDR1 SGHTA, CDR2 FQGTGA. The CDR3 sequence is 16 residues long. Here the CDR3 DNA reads TGTGCCAGCAGCTTAACAGCTAGCGGTAATACCGGGGAGCTGTTTTTT. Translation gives CASSLTASGNTGELFF.

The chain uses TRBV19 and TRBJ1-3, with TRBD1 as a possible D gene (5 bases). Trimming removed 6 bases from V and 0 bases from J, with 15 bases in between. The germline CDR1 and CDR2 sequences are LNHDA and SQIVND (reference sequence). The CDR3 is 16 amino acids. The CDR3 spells CASSLTGYSSGNTIYF. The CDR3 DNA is TGTGCCAGTAGCCTAACAGGTTACTCCTCTGGAAACACCATATATTTT.

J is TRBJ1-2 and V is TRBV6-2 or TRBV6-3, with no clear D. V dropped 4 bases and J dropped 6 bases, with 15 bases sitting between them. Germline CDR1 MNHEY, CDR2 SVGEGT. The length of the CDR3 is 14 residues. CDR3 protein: CASSFDTSPHGYTF. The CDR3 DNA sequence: TGTGCCAGCAGTTTCGACACGTCGCCGCATGGCTACACCTTC.

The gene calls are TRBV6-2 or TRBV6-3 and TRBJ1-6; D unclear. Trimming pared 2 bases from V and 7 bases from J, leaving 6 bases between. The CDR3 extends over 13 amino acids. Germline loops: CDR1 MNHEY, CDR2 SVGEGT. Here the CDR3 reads CASSYVGNSPLHF. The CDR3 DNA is TGTGCCAGCAGTTACGTTGGCAATTCACCCCTCCACTTT.

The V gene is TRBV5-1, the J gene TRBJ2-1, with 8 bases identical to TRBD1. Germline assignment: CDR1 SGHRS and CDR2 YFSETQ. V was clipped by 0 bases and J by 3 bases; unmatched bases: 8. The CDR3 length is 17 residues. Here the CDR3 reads CASSLEGRTGYYNEQFF. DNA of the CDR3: TGCGCCAGCAGCTTGGAAGGTCGGACAGGGTACTACAATGAGCAGTTCTTC.

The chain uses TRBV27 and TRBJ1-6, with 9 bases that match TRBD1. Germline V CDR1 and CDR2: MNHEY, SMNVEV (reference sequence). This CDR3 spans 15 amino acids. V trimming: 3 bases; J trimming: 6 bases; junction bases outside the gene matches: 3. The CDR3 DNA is TGTGCCAGCAGTTTGGCGGGACAGGGTAATTCACCCCTCCACTTT. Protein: CASSLAGQGNSPLHF.

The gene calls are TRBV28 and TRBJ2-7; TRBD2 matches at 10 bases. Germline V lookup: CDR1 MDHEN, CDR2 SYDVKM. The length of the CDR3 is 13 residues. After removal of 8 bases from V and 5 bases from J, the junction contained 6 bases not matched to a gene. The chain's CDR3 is CASLLSGRHEQYF. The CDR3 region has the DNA TGTGCCAGCCTGCTTAGCGGGAGGCACGAGCAGTACTTC.

The CDR3 DNA reads as TGTGCCAGCAATCCCCAGGGGGTGTACAATGAGCAGTTCTTC. Amino acid sequence: CASNPQGVYNEQFF. This chain joins TRBV11-1 and TRBJ2-1; 7 nucleotides agree with TRBD1. This CDR3 contains 14 residues. The V gene end was trimmed by 7 bases and the J gene end by 4 bases; junction bases not matched to a gene: 7. From germline, CDR1 is SGHAT and CDR2 FQDESV (reference sequence).

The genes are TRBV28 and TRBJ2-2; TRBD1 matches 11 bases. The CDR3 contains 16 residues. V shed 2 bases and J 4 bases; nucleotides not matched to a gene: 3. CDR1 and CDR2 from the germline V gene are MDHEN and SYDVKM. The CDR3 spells CASSLVGTGGTGELFF. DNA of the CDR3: TGTGCCAGCAGTTTAGTTGGGACAGGGGGCACCGGGGAGCTGTTTTTT. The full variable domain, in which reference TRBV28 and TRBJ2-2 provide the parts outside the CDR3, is DVKVTQSSRYLVKRTGEKVFLECVQDMDHENMFWYRQDPGLGLRLIYFSYDVKMKEKGDIPEGYSVSREKKERFSLILESASTNQTSMYLCASSLVGTGGTGELFFGEGSRLTVL.

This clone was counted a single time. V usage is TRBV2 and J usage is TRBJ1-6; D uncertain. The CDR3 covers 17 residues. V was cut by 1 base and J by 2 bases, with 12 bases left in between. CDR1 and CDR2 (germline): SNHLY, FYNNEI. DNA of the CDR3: TGTGCCAGCAGTGAAGGATCAATGAGCACCTATAATTCACCCCTCCACTTT. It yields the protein CASSEGSMSTYNSPLHF.

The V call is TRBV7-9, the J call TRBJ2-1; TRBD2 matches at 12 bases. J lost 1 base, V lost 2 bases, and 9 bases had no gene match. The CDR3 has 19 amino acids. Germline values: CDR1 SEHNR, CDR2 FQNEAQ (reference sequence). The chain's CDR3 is CASSLIGLAGTGSYNEQFF. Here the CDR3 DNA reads TGTGCCAGCAGCTTAATAGGACTAGCGGGAACTGGGTCCTACAATGAGCAGTTCTTC.

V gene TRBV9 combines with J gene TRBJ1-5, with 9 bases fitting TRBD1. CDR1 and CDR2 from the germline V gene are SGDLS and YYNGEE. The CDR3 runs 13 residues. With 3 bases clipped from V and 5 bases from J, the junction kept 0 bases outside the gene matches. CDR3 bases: TGTGCCAGCAGCGGGACAGGGGATCAGCCCCAGCATTTT. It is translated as CASSGTGDQPQHF.

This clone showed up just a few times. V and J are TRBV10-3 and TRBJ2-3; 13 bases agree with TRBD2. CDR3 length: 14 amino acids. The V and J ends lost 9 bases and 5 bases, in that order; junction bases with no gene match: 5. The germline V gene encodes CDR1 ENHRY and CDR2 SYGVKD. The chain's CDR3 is CAMGTSGMQDTQYF. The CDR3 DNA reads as TGTGCCATGGGGACTAGCGGGATGCAAGATACGCAGTATTTT.

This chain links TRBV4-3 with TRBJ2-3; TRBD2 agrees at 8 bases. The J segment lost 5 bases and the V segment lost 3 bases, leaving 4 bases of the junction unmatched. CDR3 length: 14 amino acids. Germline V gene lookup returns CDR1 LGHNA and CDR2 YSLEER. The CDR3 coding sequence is TGCGCCAGCAGCCAGAGACTAGCGCAAGATACGCAGTATTTT. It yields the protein CASSQRLAQDTQYF.

The CDR3 coding sequence is TGTGCCAGCAGTTACCGCCGGGACAGAGGCGAGCAGTACTTC. Translation gives CASSYRRDRGEQYF. This chain joins TRBV6-2 or TRBV6-3 and TRBJ2-7; 7 bases line up with TRBD1. Germline assignment: CDR1 MNHEY and CDR2 SVGEGT. V trimming: 2 bases; J trimming: 6 bases; junction bases outside the gene matches: 7. The CDR3 is 14 residues long.

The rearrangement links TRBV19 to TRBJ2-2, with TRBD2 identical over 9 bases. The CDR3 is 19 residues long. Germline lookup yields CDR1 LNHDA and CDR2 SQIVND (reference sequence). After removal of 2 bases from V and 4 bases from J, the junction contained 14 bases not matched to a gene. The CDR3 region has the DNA TGTGCCAGTAGTATACTTTTGCTTGGCGGGAGGGCCGCCACCGGGGAGCTGTTTTTT. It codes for CASSILLLGGRAATGELFF.

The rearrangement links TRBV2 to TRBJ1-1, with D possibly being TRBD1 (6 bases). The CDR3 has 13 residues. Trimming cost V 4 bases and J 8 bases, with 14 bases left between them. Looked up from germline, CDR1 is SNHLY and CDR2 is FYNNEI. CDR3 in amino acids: CASSGTGGAEAFF. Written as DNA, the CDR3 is TGTGCCAGCAGTGGTACTGGGGGCGCGGAAGCTTTCTTT.

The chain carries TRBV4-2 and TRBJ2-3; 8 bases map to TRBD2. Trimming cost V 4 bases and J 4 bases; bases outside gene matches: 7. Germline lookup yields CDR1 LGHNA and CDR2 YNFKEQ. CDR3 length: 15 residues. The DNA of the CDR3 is TGTGCCAGCAGCCCCCGGGGGGGCGTTCCAGATACGCAGTATTTT. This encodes CASSPRGGVPDTQYF.